This T cell receptor beta chain was profiled in a study of control samples from healthy donors and cancer patients. The V and J ends lost 7 bases and 0 bases respectively, with 15 bases between them. The CDR3 consists of 15 residues. Germline V gene sequence: CDR1 LNHDA, CDR2 SQIVND (reference sequence). Assay: immunoSEQ multiplex PCR; the TCRdb copy retains only in-frame clones and omits some. The table shows about 79,000 clones, with roughly 93% occurring only once. The sequence was obtained from a woman in her 40s with lung cancer. The chain carries TRBV19 and TRBJ1-1; D unresolved. The sequenced sample consisted of PBMCs. This CDR3 is CASTPMTPMNTEAFF. The CDR3 region has the DNA TGTGCCAGTACTCCCATGACACCTATGAACACTGAAGCTTTCTTT.